The T cell receptor (beta chain) under discussion was sequenced for a study of OX40 agonist ivuxolimab in advanced cancers. Notes on this clone: The conserved closing phenylalanine or tryptophan is absent in this CDR3, likely reflecting a read error. No DNA is shown, since the ends of the CDR3 on it are uncertain; the CDR3 is the one TCRdb lists.

The length of the CDR3 is 9 amino acids, counting both ends. The data were produced by immunoSEQ multiplex PCR, yet TCRdb's version contains in-frame clones alone and is incomplete. The top ten clones hold about 0.73% of a sample with approximately 59,000 clones, 75% to 90% of them seen once. The source material was CD4+ or CD8+ T cells sorted from blood, sampled in a trial of the OX40 agonist ivuxolimab. This chain uses TRBV3-2 with TRBJ1-1; the D segment call TRBD1 is taken from the table without a DNA check. TRBV3-2 counts as a pseudogene. This clonotype was sampled from an adult with an advanced solid tumor such as melanoma, head and neck, liver or kidney cancer. The CDR3 loop reads CASSQGTAT.